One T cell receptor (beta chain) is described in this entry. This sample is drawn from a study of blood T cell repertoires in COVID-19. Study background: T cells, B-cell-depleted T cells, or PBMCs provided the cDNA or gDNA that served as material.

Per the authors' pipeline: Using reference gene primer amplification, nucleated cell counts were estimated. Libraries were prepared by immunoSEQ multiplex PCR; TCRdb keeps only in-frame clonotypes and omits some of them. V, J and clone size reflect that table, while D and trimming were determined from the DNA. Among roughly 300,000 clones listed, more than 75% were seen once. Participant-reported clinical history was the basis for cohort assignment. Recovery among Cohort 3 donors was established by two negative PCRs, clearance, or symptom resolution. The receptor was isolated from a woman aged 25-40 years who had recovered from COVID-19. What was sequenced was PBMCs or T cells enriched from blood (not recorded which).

CDR3 coding DNA: TGTGCCAGTAGTAAGACTAGCGGGCTCTACAATGAGCAGTTCTTC. It yields the protein CASSKTSGLYNEQFF. V and J are TRBV19 and TRBJ2-1; TRBD2 aligns across 10 bases. The ends lost 4 bases at V and 3 bases at J; junction bases unmatched: 3. CDR1 and CDR2 from the germline V gene are LNHDA and SQIVND (reference sequence). The length of the CDR3 is 15 residues.